This entry concerns a single TCR beta chain. There is no known antigen for this receptor. Base qualities were left out, and no much larger clone turns up one base away. The sample is drawn from a study of T cells in localized non-small cell lung cancer (TCRdb year 2020). Describing the broader study: T cell repertoires of about 230 early-stage NSCLC patients were analyzed, with tumors being compared against uninvolved tumor-adjacent lungs. The cohort comprised a few hundred treatment-naïve NSCLC patients with resected, localized lung tumors. Of the NSCLC patients, 120 to 150 were male and approximately 100 were female, and the mean age was roughly 61 years. Here is what the overall study found, with its caveats: Of the top 100 tumor clones, a median of approximately 60 were detected in paired uninvolved adjacent lung; under 35 were also among that lung's top 100. Higher T cell density in blood was associated with longer overall survival, whereas higher clonality in adjacent lung was associated with shorter survival. Because the study design was exploratory, TCR variables were selected using unadjusted p-values without false-discovery rate correction. Uninvolved tumor-adjacent lung showed the highest T cell clonality, higher than tumor, which suggests more focused antigenic responses in the uninvolved tumor-adjacent lung. Because multi-region tumor sequencing was not performed, intratumor heterogeneity could not be ruled out.

The immunoSEQ Assay was used to sequence TCR beta CDR3 regions from DNA. The original pipeline was this. To compute T cell density, TCR beta template counts were normalized to usable DNA, which was estimated by amplifying housekeeping genes. Richness was estimated with the preseqR package, extrapolating to 400,000 templates for PBMC samples and 120,000 templates for tissue samples. Clonality was defined as one minus Pielou's evenness. Tissue-enriched TCRs were identified by differential abundance testing using productive amino-acid clonotypes, minimum total count 5 and alpha 0.1. The Jaccard Index and the Morisita Overlap Index were used to quantify repertoire overlap between compartments. GLIPH clustered TCR beta CDR3s with public tetramer-defined viral CDR3s; viral motifs required at least three viral sequences plus V-gene enrichment. Here the immuneACCESS table is served through TCRdb, limited to in-frame sequences with V and J called. Missing clones are a known gap in these copies; in checked studies unresolved V genes cover under half, and the rest lacks a known reason. V and J calls plus clone size are reproduced from that table; the DNA served to infer D and trimming. Within this sample are roughly 23,000 clones, with about 89% of them counted one time only. The ten largest make up about an eighth of the sample.

At diagnosis, peripheral blood, uninvolved tumor-adjacent lung and tumor were collected and stored as a combination of fresh-frozen and FFPE material. Blood samples were analyzed as peripheral blood mononuclear cells for TCR repertoire profiling. Per the germline V gene (reference sequence), GTSNPN is the CDR1 and SVGIG is the CDR2. From the cysteine up to the phenylalanine, the CDR3 has a length of 12 residues. The entry retains the CDR3 DNA only, 36 bases that are in frame from base 1. V and J lose 3 bases and 4 bases, and a span of 10 bases separates them. This TCR was recovered from a male donor older than 55 with stage I lung adenocarcinoma. Sample: peripheral blood, taken before any cancer treatment. The chain is encoded by TRBV30 joined to TRBJ2-7, with TRBD1 perhaps the D gene, on 6 matching bases. The encoded CDR3 is CAWRDSGYEQYF. The DNA sequence is as follows: TGTGCCTGGAGGGACAGTGGGTACGAGCAGTACTTC.